This T cell receptor beta chain was identified in a study of blood T cells in healthy people across ages. A second roughly 7 to 12 cycle PCR used barcoded and J-beta primers. A tag from a template-switch adaptor with 12 random nucleotides marked each cDNA molecule. CDR3-containing paired-end reads numbered at least 2.5 million in each sample. Using its own MiXCR run on the 5' RACE reads, TCRdb lists one record per CDR3 protein. The table lists 1.4 million or so distinct CDR3 sequences, approximately 39% of them singletons, with about 3.8% in the top ten. Ranging in age from about 6 to 95, the donors were healthy Caucasian individuals from Russia. Staff drew around 10 milliliters of peripheral blood from each donor. V was clipped by 0 bases and J by 0 bases; unmatched bases: 7. Germline V gene sequence: CDR1 SGDLS, CDR2 YYNGEE. The CDR3 has 18 amino acids.

Sequencing input: blood. This sequence joins TRBV9 and TRBJ2-3, with TRBD2 matching over 10 bases. The sequence came from a woman in her late teens or twenties in good health. The DNA of the CDR3 is TGTGCCAGCAGCGTAGACCAGCGGGGGGGCCGGAGCACAGATACGCAGTATTTT. Protein: CASSVDQRGGRSTDTQYF.